This record covers a single T cell receptor beta chain. Its matching antigen is unknown. Unmatched junction bases numbered 8, after V lost 2 bases and J lost 8 bases. The CDR3 extends over 14 amino acids. Germline V gene data show CDR1 as MDHEN and CDR2 as SYDVKM. PCR primers comprised 60 Vbeta and 13 Jbeta primers. Clones were sequenced by immunoSEQ multiplex PCR, and TCRdb holds only the in-frame ones, with some missing. The sample has 110,000 or so clones; 82% are singletons. This sample is drawn from a study of cytomegalovirus exposure and HLA in healthy donors. Background on the study: Most genotyped donors, roughly 83% of about 400, had Caucasian-associated genetic ancestry.

Study-wide findings and caveats: Among TCR beta chains, those listed as cytomegalovirus-associated numbered under 200.

Input material: PBMCs. This chain uses TRBV28 with TRBJ1-2, with 7 nucleotides matching TRBD1. This TCR came from a woman between 18 and 29 years old in good health and CMV-seronegative. Here the CDR3 DNA reads TGTGCCAGCAGTTTAGGCGACAGGGTTAACGGCTACACCTTC. Amino acids: CASSLGDRVNGYTF.